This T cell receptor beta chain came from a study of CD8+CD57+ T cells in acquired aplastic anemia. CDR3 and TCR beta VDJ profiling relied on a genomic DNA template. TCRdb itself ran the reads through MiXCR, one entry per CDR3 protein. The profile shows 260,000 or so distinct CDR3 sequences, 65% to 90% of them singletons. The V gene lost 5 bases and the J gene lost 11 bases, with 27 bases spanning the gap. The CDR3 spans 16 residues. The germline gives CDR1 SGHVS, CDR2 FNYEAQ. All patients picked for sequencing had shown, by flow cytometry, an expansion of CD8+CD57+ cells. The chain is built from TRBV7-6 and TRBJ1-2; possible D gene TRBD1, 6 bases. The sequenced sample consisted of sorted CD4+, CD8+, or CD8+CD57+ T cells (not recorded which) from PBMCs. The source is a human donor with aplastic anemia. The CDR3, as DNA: TGTGCCAGCAGCCTAGAGGGGGTTTTGGACACGCAGTATTACACCTTC. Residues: CASSLEGVLDTQYYTF.